This TCR beta chain came from a study of blood T cell repertoires in COVID-19. Overall study: From the United States, Italy and Spain came samples of acute and convalescent COVID-19. From T cells, B-cell-depleted T cells, or PBMCs came the material, which was cDNA or gDNA.

Original data processing: Amplified reference gene primers provided the basis for estimating nucleated cell counts. The table came from immunoSEQ multiplex PCR; TCRdb's copy has only in-frame clones and leaves some out. The D gene and trimming were derived from the DNA, and the V and J assignments and clone size from that table. The table has a few hundred thousand clones, roughly 85% seen once. CDR1 SGHNT and CDR2 YYREEE come from the germline V gene (reference sequence). Trimming took off 0 bases at V and 10 bases at J, with 13 bases between the two ends. CDR3 length: 13 residues. The chain uses TRBV5-4 and TRBJ1-1; D is undetermined. Sequencing used peripheral blood. The origin of this receptor is a human donor in a cohort sampled during active COVID-19. This chain's CDR3 is CASSLGGEWRAFF. The CDR3 DNA sequence: TGTGCCAGCAGCTTGGGCGGGGAGTGGCGAGCTTTCTTT.